This T cell receptor beta chain was profiled in a study of T cells in women clearing cervical HPV infection. V was cut by 5 bases and J by 5 bases, with 12 bases left in between. The CDR3 has 13 residues. In germline, CDR1 is SGHTA, CDR2 FQGTGA. Of note for this clone: The read finishes 3 residues shy of the CDR3 end, and the germline J gene is used to complete it.

Clones were read by immunoSEQ multiplex PCR, and TCRdb kept only the in-frame ones, dropping some. Its table records 30,000 to 40,000 clones. The specimen sequenced was blood buffy coat. This receptor was identified in a woman aged 18-70 years with a cervical HPV16 infection that either progressed to CIN3+ or cleared (not recorded which). The chain employs TRBV7-3 and TRBJ1-1; TRBD1 might be the D (6 bases). The CDR3 loop is CASSATGKTEAFF. Incomplete CDR3 DNA: TGTGCCAGCAGCGCCACAGGGAAAACTGAA.